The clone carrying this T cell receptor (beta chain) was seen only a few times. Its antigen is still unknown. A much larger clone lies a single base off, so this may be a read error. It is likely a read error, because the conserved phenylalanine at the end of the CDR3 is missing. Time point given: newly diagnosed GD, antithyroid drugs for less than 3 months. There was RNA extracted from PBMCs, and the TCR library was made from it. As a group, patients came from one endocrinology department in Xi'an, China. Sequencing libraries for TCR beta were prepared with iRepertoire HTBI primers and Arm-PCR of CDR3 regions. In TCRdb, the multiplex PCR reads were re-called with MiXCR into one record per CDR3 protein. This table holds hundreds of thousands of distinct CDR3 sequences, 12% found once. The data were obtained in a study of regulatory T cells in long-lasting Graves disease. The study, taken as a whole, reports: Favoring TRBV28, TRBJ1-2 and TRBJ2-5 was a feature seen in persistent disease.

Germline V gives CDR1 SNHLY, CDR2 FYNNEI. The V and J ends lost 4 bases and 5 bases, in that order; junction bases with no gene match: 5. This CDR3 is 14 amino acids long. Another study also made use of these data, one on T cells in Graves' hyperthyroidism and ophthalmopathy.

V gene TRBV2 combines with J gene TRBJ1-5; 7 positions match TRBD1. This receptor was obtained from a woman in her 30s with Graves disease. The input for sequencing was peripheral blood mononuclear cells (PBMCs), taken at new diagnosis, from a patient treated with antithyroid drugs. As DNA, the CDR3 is TGTGCCAGCAGTGGAGAAAGGGGGCATCAGCCCCAGCATTTA. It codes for CASSGERGHQPQHL.